This entry lists 14 T cell receptor beta chains sequenced from one sample in a study of blood T cell repertoires in COVID-19. Clones were read by immunoSEQ multiplex PCR, and TCRdb kept only the in-frame ones, dropping some. Among 150,000 to 200,000 clones, more than 70% were seen once, and the ten largest hold roughly 9.1%. The specimen sequenced was PBMCs or T cells enriched from blood (not recorded which). These receptors came from a woman in her thirties who had recovered from COVID-19.

J is TRBJ2-7 and V is TRBV5-4; D possibly corresponds to TRBD2 (5 bases). Germline-derived CDR1 and CDR2 are SGHNT and YYREEE (reference sequence). V dropped 1 base and J dropped 6 bases, with 14 bases sitting between them. This CDR3 is built from 14 residues. In DNA form, the CDR3 reads TGTGCCAGCAGCTTGTTCGGAGGTGCGGTCGAGCAGTACTTC. Translation gives CASSLFGGAVEQYF.

The rearrangement uses TRBV4-1 and TRBJ2-1; a weak D match, TRBD2 (6 bases). The germline V and J ends were trimmed by 4 bases and 5 bases, with 12 bases remaining between them. Germline loops: CDR1 MGHRA, CDR2 YSYEKL. The length of the CDR3 is 14 residues. The CDR3 sequence is CASSRAGRDNEQFF. As DNA, the CDR3 is TGCGCCAGCAGCCGGGCGGGAAGAGACAATGAGCAGTTCTTC.

With respect to this clone: At one of its ends the junction is not consistent with the germline gene, which may arise from a read error. The chain combines TRBV4-1 with TRBJ2-7; D not resolved. The CDR3 covers 12 residues. Germline lookup yields CDR1 MGHRA and CDR2 YSYEKL. CDR3 loop: CASSQDQVSSLF. In DNA form, the CDR3 reads TGCGCCAGCAGCCAAGATCAGGTCTCCTCCCTCTTC.

This clone was recorded once. The chain is built from TRBV3-1 (or the pseudogene TRBV3-2) and TRBJ2-1; TRBD2 might be the D (5 bases). CDR3 size: 16 residues. V dropped 0 bases and J dropped 2 bases, with 11 bases sitting between them. Germline CDR1 and CDR2: LGHDT and YNNKEL (reference sequence). CDR3 sequence reads: CASSQDPGVTYNEQFF. As DNA, the CDR3 is TGTGCCAGCAGCCAAGATCCCGGGGTCACCTACAATGAGCAGTTCTTC.

This clone was seen only once. This chain links TRBV18 with TRBJ1-1, with D unresolved. V was cut by 5 bases and J by 3 bases, with 10 bases left in between. CDR1 KGHSH and CDR2 LQKENI come from the germline V gene. CDR3 length: 13 amino acids. The CDR3 DNA reads as TGTGCCAGCTCAGAGAACTTACACACTGAAGCTTTCTTT. Translating gives CASSENLHTEAFF.

This chain links TRBV12-1 with TRBJ2-5; the D call TRBD1 from the table was never checked on the DNA. TRBV12-1 is an annotated pseudogene. The CDR3 is 15 residues long. The CDR3 loop is CASSFHRTGQETQYF. In DNA, the CDR3 is TGTGCCAGCAGCTTCCATCGGACAGGGCAAGAGACCCAGTACTTC.

J is TRBJ2-7 and V is TRBV27, with 13 positions matching TRBD2. Germline V lookup: CDR1 MNHEY, CDR2 SMNVEV (reference sequence). The CDR3 covers 15 residues. V lost 5 bases to trimming and J lost 4 bases; unmatched junction nucleotides: 5. The CDR3 region has the DNA TGTGCCAGCAGTCGCTCACTAGCGGGAGGGTACGAGCAGTACTTC. As protein: CASSRSLAGGYEQYF.

This clone was counted many times. The chain has TRBV15 and TRBJ1-3; TRBD1 is a possible D gene (6 bases). CDR3 length: 15 amino acids. Germline V gene sequence: CDR1 LNHNV, CDR2 YYDKDF (reference sequence). Trimming took 1 base from V and 4 from J, leaving 11 bases between them. This chain's CDR3 is CATSRATGTGNTIYF. The CDR3 DNA follows: TGTGCCACCAGCAGAGCCACAGGGACCGGAAACACCATATATTTT.

This chain joins TRBV21-1 and TRBJ2-3; the table's D call, TRBD2, was not checked against the DNA. TRBV21-1 is a listed pseudogene. The CDR3 consists of 15 residues. The CDR3 DNA reads TGTGCCACCAGAAAACAAAGCGGGAAGACAGATACGCAGTATTTT. Encoded protein: CATRKQSGKTDTQYF.

The rearrangement links TRBV29-1 to TRBJ2-4; D might be TRBD1 (5 bases). Trimming stripped 7 bases from V and 3 bases from J, with 19 bases between. CDR1 SQVTM and CDR2 ANQGSEA come from the germline V gene. The CDR3 contains 15 residues. The CDR3 DNA is TGCAGCGCCCGACCGACAGACAAGGGCAAAAACATTCAGTACTTC. The encoded protein is CSARPTDKGKNIQYF.

The V gene is TRBV4-2, the J gene TRBJ1-4; D is uncertain. The germline CDR1 and CDR2 sequences are LGHNA and YNFKEQ. The V and J ends lost 0 bases and 7 bases respectively, with 9 bases between them. The CDR3 is made up of 14 amino acids. CDR3 loop: CASSQEGSGEKLFF. CDR3 DNA sequence: TGTGCCAGCAGCCAAGAAGGGAGTGGTGAAAAACTGTTTTTT.

The rearrangement uses TRBV5-1 and TRBJ2-2; no definite D call. Trimming took off 7 bases at V and 0 bases at J, with 13 bases between the two ends. Germline lookup yields CDR1 SGHRS and CDR2 YFSETQ. The CDR3 is 15 amino acids. CDR3 residues: CASREFFANTGELFF. In nucleotides, the CDR3 is TGCGCCAGCCGAGAGTTTTTCGCGAACACCGGGGAGCTGTTTTTT.

V usage is TRBV6-5 and J usage is TRBJ1-2, with TRBD1 as a possible D gene (6 bases). The CDR3 contains 13 residues. Germline V gives CDR1 MNHEY, CDR2 SVGAGI. Trimming removed 6 bases at V and 4 bases at J, with 12 bases between. The chain's CDR3 is CASRRTEIYGYTF. The CDR3 coding sequence is TGTGCCAGCAGACGGACAGAGATCTATGGCTACACCTTC.

The V and J genes are TRBV14 and TRBJ1-6, with D uncertain. V dropped 3 bases and J dropped 9 bases, with 15 bases sitting between them. The CDR3 runs to 15 residues. Looked up from germline, CDR1 is SGHDN and CDR2 is FVKESK. CDR3 loop: CASSHFRGLGSPLHF. For the CDR3, the DNA is TGTGCCAGCAGCCACTTTCGGGGTTTAGGTTCACCCCTCCACTTT.